One and the same sample provided the 16 T cell receptor beta chains below, sequenced in a study of neurological immune-mediated disorders. TCRdb re-derived calls from the 5' RACE reads in MiXCR, one entry per CDR3 protein. The profile shows 85,000 to 100,000 distinct CDR3 sequences, about 3.8% of them singletons. The sample was PBMCs. Source of these receptors: a woman aged 18-29 years with multiple sclerosis.

This clonotype was seen many times. V and J are TRBV5-5 and TRBJ1-5, with 7 bases fitting TRBD1. The V gene's germline CDR1 is SGHKS and CDR2 YYEKEE (reference sequence). The CDR3 has 16 residues. J was trimmed by 4 bases and V by 4 bases; bases with no gene match: 11. The DNA of the CDR3 is TGTGCCAGCAGCCGGGGACAGCCTCTATCGAATCAGCCCCAGCATTTT. Protein product: CASSRGQPLSNQPQHF.

This clonotype was seen at least ten times. V and J are TRBV12-3 or TRBV12-4 and TRBJ2-2; TRBD1 matches 8 bases. The CDR3 is 16 amino acids. Trimming removed 7 bases from V and 0 bases from J; junction bases left unmatched: 7. CDR3 nucleotide sequence: TGTGCCAGCACCTCCCAGGGGGCCTCGAACACCGGGGAGCTGTTTTTT. It encodes CASTSQGASNTGELFF.

The table lists this clonotype with many counts. This sequence joins TRBV5-1 and TRBJ2-1; D call uncertain. The germline CDR1 and CDR2 sequences are SGHRS and YFSETQ. V gave up 5 bases and J gave up 0 bases, with 12 bases separating them. The CDR3 spans 15 residues. The DNA for the CDR3 is TGCGCCAGCAGTTTCGACCCGAGCTCCTACAATGAGCAGTTCTTC. Translation gives CASSFDPSSYNEQFF.

This chain joins TRBV3-1 and TRBJ2-4, with 8 bases identical to TRBD1. Unmatched junction bases numbered 0, after V lost 1 base and J lost 4 bases. Germline loops: CDR1 LGHDT, CDR2 YNNKEL (reference sequence). The CDR3 has 14 residues. The CDR3: CASSQGTGKNIQYF. CDR3 bases: TGTGCCAGCAGCCAAGGGACAGGGAAAAACATTCAGTACTTC.

The chain recombines TRBV12-3 or TRBV12-4 with TRBJ2-5, with D perhaps matching TRBD1 or TRBD2 (5 bases each). V lost 7 bases, J lost 5 bases, and 14 bases lay in between. CDR3 length equals 13 residues. CDR3 in DNA: TGTGCCAGCAAATGGGGGAAGGGGGAGACCCAGTACTTC. Protein sequence: CASKWGKGETQYF.

This clonotype came up many times. DNA for the CDR3: TGCGCCAGCAGCTTGGTACTAGCGGGGGTATCCGAGCAGTACTTC. It translates to CASSLVLAGVSEQYF. The genes are TRBV5-1 and TRBJ2-7; 11 bases are shared with TRBD2. The germline CDR1 and CDR2 sequences are SGHRS and YFSETQ. The CDR3 runs to 15 residues. V trimming: 0 bases; J trimming: 6 bases; junction bases outside the gene matches: 5. The full variable domain, with the rest looked up from reference TRBV5-1 and TRBJ2-7, is KAGVTQTPRYLIKTRGQQVTLSCSPISGHRSVSWYQQTPGQGLQFLFEYFSETQRNKGNFPGRFSGRQFSNSRSEMNVSTLELGDSALYLCASSLVLAGVSEQYFGPGTRLTVT.

This clonotype appeared many times. V gene TRBV12-3 or TRBV12-4 combines with J gene TRBJ1-2; D is undetermined. Trimming cost V 5 bases and J 4 bases, with 17 bases left between them. This CDR3 has 15 residues. The CDR3 coding sequence is TGTGCCAGCAGTAGAGACCGTCGGGGTAGCTATGGCTACACCTTC. This encodes CASSRDRRGSYGYTF.

Many counts were recorded for this clonotype. The rearrangement links TRBV7-6 to TRBJ1-5; D unresolved. The CDR3 is 16 amino acids. Trimming removed 1 base at V and 0 bases at J, with 10 bases between. The germline V gene has CDR1 SGHVS and CDR2 FNYEAQ. DNA for the CDR3: TGTGCCAGCAGCTTAGAAGCCGGGGTTAGCAATCAGCCCCAGCATTTT. Amino acid sequence: CASSLEAGVSNQPQHF.

The sample holds many counts of this clonotype. The rearrangement links TRBV5-5 to TRBJ2-2; a possible D gene is TRBD2 (6 bases). Germline loops: CDR1 SGHKS, CDR2 YYEKEE (reference sequence). CDR3 length: 15 amino acids. Deletions cut 1 base from V and 7 bases from J, with 14 bases between. CDR3 amino acids: CASSLLRGSGGELFF. CDR3 sequence (DNA): TGTGCCAGCAGCTTGTTGCGGGGAAGTGGCGGGGAGCTGTTTTTT.

This clonotype was seen many times. The rearrangement joins TRBV11-2 to TRBJ2-5, with a possible D match to TRBD2 (6 bases). Trimming cost V 5 bases and J 14 bases, with 15 bases left between them. Germline V CDR1 and CDR2: SGHAT, FQNNGV. The CDR3 covers 11 residues. The CDR3 DNA sequence: TGTGCCAGCAGCCAAGGGACTCCTCTCTACTTC. It translates to CASSQGTPLYF.

Many counts were recorded for this clonotype. This chain connects TRBV6-2 or TRBV6-3 to TRBJ1-5; tentative D call: TRBD1 (6 bases). Per the germline V gene, CDR1 is MNHEY and CDR2 is SVGEGT. The CDR3 totals 13 residues. The V end lost 6 bases, the J end lost 0 bases, and 6 bases lay between the germline ends. The CDR3 loop reads CASRDSSNQPQHF. The CDR3 nucleotides are TGTGCCAGCAGGGACAGTAGCAATCAGCCCCAGCATTTT.

On this clonotype itself: This clone may be a read error of a much larger clone one base away. This chain joins TRBV9 and TRBJ2-7; D is unresolved. Germline V gene data show CDR1 as SGDLS and CDR2 as YYNGEE. The CDR3 length is 11 residues. CDR3: CDSSINWEQYF. The CDR3 coding sequence is TGTGACAGCAGCATAAATTGGGAGCAGTACTTC.

This clonotype was seen more than once but under ten times. The chain employs TRBV19 and TRBJ1-1, with D perhaps TRBD1 (5 bases). The V end lost 8 bases, the J end lost 3 bases, and 22 bases lay between the germline ends. Germline V gives CDR1 LNHDA, CDR2 SQIVND (reference sequence). The CDR3 consists of 16 residues. This CDR3 is CASHSSKRDLDTEAFF. CDR3 in DNA: TGTGCCAGTCATTCCAGCAAAAGGGACCTGGACACTGAAGCTTTCTTT.

This clonotype was recorded many times. The chain combines TRBV7-2 with TRBJ2-5, with D perhaps TRBD1 (5 bases). CDR1 SGHTA and CDR2 FQGNSA come from the germline V gene. The CDR3 has 13 residues. Trimming cost V 4 bases and J 2 bases, with 8 bases left between them. CDR3 sequence: CASSSYRQETQYF. As DNA, the CDR3 is TGTGCCAGCAGCTCTTACAGGCAAGAGACCCAGTACTTC.

In its sample, this clonotype was seen a few times. This could be a read error, since a much larger clone is one nucleotide away. The chain has TRBV5-1 and TRBJ1-4; unclear D gene. The CDR3 covers 13 residues. V lost 4 bases and J lost 11, with 15 bases in between. CDR1 and CDR2 from the germline V gene are SGHRS and YFSETQ. CDR3 in amino acids: CASSSGNTGKLFF. Written as DNA, the CDR3 is TGCGCCAGCAGCAGCGGGAACACTGGGAAACTGTTTTTT. Together with reference TRBV5-1 and TRBJ1-4, the CDR3 gives the full variable domain: KAGVTQTPRYLIKTRGQQVTLSCSPISGHRSVSWYQQTPGQGLQFLFEYFSETQRNKGNFPGRFSGRQFSNSRSEMNVSTLELGDSALYLCASSSGNTGKLFFGSGTQLSVL.

In its sample, this clonotype was seen many times. CDR3 residues: CASSQEPTDRGDEKLFF. In nucleotides, the CDR3 is TGCGCCAGCAGCCAAGAGCCAACCGACAGGGGCGATGAAAAACTGTTTTTT. The V call is TRBV4-1, the J call TRBJ1-4; 8 bases agree with TRBD1. Germline loops: CDR1 MGHRA, CDR2 YSYEKL. V was pared by 0 bases and J by 6 bases, with 9 bases of the junction left unmatched. The CDR3 runs 17 residues.